This T cell receptor beta chain was identified in a study of T cells in Graves' hyperthyroidism and ophthalmopathy. This clonotype has a count of ten or more. Its specificity is unknown. The hyperthyroidism patients had all been newly diagnosed, and their disease duration was under 2 months. Their ages ranged from 18 to 65 years. Germline lookup yields CDR1 SGHAT and CDR2 FQNNGV. There are 12 residues in the CDR3. Deletions cut 3 bases from V and 5 bases from J, with 7 bases between. Study outcomes and limitations: Onset of ophthalmopathy came a median 6.5 months after the model predicted it. Most thyroid clonotypes that were expanded above 0.001 also turned up in blood. Ophthalmopathy and stable hyperthyroidism were separated by a 13 V-J model.

Amplified TCR beta CDR3 regions derived from RNA transcripts. The TCR CDR3 first-round RT-PCR relied on the HTBI primer set. TCRdb called the multiplex PCR reads again in MiXCR, with one record for every CDR3 protein. The sample contains around 690,000 distinct CDR3 sequences, approximately 15% of which appear only once. This receptor was identified in a man over 45 with Graves' hyperthyroidism. This sequence joins TRBV11-2 and TRBJ2-5, with D uncertain. The sample comprised blood. The CDR3 DNA is TGTGCCAGCAGCTTGATGTACGAGACCCAGTACTTC. It yields the protein CASSLMYETQYF.